This TCR beta chain was retrieved from a study of blood T cell repertoires in COVID-19. The overall study: T cells, B-cell-depleted T cells, or PBMCs provided the cDNA or gDNA that served as material.

This CDR3 spans 12 amino acids. Looked up from germline, CDR1 is MNHNY and CDR2 is SVGAGI (reference sequence). Between the trimmed V and J ends, which lost 0 bases and 7 bases, there was a span of 6 bases. The protocol was immunoSEQ multiplex PCR, while the TCRdb copy is restricted to in-frame clones and leaves out a portion. The table lists tens of thousands of clones, 76% of them singletons. The TCR comes from a woman aged 50 to 65 with active or convalescent COVID-19. Sequenced input: peripheral blood. The J gene is TRBJ1-2, the V gene TRBV6-6; possibly TRBD1 for D (6 bases). The CDR3 nucleotides read TGTGCCAGCAGTTACTCGGACAGTGGCTACACCTTC. Its protein product is CASSYSDSGYTF.